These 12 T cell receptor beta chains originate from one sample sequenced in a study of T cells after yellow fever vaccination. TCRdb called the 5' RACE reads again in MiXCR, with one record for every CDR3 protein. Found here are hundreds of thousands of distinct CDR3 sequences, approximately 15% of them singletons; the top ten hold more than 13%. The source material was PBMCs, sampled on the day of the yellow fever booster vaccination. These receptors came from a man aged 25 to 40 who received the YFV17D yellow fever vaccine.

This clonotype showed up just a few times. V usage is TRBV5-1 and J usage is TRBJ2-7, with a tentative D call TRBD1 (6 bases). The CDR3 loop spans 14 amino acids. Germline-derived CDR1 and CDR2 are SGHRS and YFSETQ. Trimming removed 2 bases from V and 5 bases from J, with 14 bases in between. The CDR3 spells CASSLGQSLDEQYF. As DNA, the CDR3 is TGCGCCAGCAGCTTAGGACAGTCTTTGGACGAGCAGTACTTC. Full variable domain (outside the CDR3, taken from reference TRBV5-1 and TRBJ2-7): KAGVTQTPRYLIKTRGQQVTLSCSPISGHRSVSWYQQTPGQGLQFLFEYFSETQRNKGNFPGRFSGRQFSNSRSEMNVSTLELGDSALYLCASSLGQSLDEQYFGPGTRLTVT.

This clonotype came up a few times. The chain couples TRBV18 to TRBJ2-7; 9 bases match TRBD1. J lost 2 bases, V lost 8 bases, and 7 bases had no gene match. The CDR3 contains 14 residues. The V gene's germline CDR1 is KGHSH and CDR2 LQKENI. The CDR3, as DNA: TGTGCCAGCCACAGCGGACAGGGGACCTACGAGCAGTACTTC. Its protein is CASHSGQGTYEQYF.

This CDR3 reads CASSQDIRDRSPDTQYF. For the CDR3, the DNA is TGCGCCAGCAGCCAAGATATTAGGGATAGGTCCCCAGATACGCAGTATTTT. The chain links TRBV4-3 to TRBJ2-3; D is unresolved. Germline assignment: CDR1 LGHNA and CDR2 YSLEER. Trimming cost V 0 bases and J 4 bases, with 17 bases left between them. This CDR3 region has 17 residues.

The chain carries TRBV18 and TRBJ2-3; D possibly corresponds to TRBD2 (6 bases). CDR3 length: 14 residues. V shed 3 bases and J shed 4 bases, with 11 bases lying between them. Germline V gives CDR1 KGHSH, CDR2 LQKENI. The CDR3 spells CASSPSGGADTQYF. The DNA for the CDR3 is TGTGCCAGCTCACCTTCCGGAGGGGCAGATACGCAGTATTTT.

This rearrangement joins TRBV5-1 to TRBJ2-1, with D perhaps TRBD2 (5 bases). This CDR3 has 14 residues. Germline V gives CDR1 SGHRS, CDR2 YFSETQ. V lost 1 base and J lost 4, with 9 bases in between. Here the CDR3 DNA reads TGCGCCAGCAGCTTGTGGGAGTCATACAATGAGCAGTTCTTC. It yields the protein CASSLWESYNEQFF.

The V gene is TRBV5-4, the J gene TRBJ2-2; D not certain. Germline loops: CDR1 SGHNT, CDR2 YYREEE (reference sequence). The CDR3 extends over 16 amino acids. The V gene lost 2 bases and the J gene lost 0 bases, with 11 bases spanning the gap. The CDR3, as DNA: TGTGCCAGCAGCTTAAGGATCACTACGAACACCGGGGAGCTGTTTTTT. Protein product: CASSLRITTNTGELFF.

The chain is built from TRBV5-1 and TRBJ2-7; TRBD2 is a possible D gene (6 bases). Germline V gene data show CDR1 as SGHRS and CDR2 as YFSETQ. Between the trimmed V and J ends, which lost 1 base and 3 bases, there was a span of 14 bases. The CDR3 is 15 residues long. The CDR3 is CASSLTGTDYYEQYF. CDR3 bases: TGCGCCAGCAGCTTGACCGGGACGGACTACTACGAGCAGTACTTC.

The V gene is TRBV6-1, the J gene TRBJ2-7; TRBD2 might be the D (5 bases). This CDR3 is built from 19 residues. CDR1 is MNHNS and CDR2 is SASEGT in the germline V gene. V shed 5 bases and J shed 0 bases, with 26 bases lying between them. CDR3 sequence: CASSQLGKRAFRASYEQYF. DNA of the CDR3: TGTGCCAGCAGTCAACTAGGAAAAAGGGCCTTCAGAGCCTCCTACGAGCAGTACTTC.

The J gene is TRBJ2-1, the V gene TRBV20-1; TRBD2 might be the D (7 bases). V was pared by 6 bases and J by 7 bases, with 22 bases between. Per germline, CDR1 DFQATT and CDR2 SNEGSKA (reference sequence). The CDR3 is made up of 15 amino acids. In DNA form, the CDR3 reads TGCAGTGCGAACGCGGGGGCCTCGGCCCTAAATGAGCAGTTCTTC. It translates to CSANAGASALNEQFF.

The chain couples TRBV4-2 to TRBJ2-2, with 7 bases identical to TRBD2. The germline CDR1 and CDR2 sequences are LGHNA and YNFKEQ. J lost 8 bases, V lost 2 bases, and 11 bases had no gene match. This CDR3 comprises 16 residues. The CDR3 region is CASSQLSTSKKGELFF. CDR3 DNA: TGTGCCAGCAGCCAACTTTCGACTAGCAAAAAGGGGGAGCTGTTTTTT.

The CDR3 loop is CASSLPGQGTPLHF. The CDR3 DNA follows: TGTGCCAGCAGCTTACCGGGACAGGGGACACCCCTCCACTTT. The rearrangement uses TRBV7-2 and TRBJ1-6; 10 nucleotides align to TRBD1. The CDR3 contains 14 residues. V shed 2 bases, J shed 11 bases, and the junction held 3 bases outside the gene matches. Looked up from germline, CDR1 is SGHTA and CDR2 is FQGNSA. Full variable domain (remainder filled in from reference TRBV7-2 and TRBJ1-6): GAGVSQSPSNKVTEKGKDVELRCDPISGHTALYWYRQSLGQGLEFLIYFQGNSAPDKSGLPSDRFSAERTGGSVSTLTIQRTQQEDSAVYLCASSLPGQGTPLHFGNGTRLTVT.

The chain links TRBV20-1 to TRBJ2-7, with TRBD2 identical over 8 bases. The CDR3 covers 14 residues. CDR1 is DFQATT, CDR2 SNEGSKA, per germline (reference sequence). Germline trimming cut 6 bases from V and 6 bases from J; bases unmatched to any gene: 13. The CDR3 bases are TGCAGTGCCGTTTCGGGACTAGATTGGTCCGAGCAGTACTTC. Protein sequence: CSAVSGLDWSEQYF.